The text below deals with one T cell receptor (beta chain). The antigen is undetermined. This specimen comes from a study of T cells expressing NK-cell markers. In germline, CDR1 is DFQATT, CDR2 SNEGSKA (reference sequence). The CDR3 runs 14 residues. Notes on the study in general: Expanded NKG2C+ T cell clones had unclear HCMV specificity.

For TCR beta, cDNA was produced by 5'RACE template switching with UMIs. From the 5' RACE reads, TCRdb lists one entry per CDR3 protein and no DNA. This sample carries about 170,000 distinct CDR3 sequences, with around 20% going to the ten biggest clones. V and J are TRBV20-1 and TRBJ2-7; TCRdb selects TRBD1, and the lack of DNA leaves this call unchecked. The clonotype originates from a man aged 18 to 69 in good health. The sequenced sample was blood T cells: a sorted CD56 or NKG2C T cell subset, CD4+ or CD8+ T cells, or bulk PBMC T cells (not recorded which). This chain's CDR3 is CSASTGTGVYEQYF.